What follows are 9 T cell receptor beta chains derived from one specimen sequenced in a study of HIV-infected patients and healthy controls. TCRdb itself ran the 5' RACE reads through MiXCR, one entry per CDR3 protein. The data show 55,000 to 70,000 distinct CDR3 sequences, 15% to 20% seen once. Sequenced: CD4+ T cells from blood. These receptors all come from a human donor in good health.

This clonotype occurred many times. V usage is TRBV24-1 and J usage is TRBJ2-5; tentative D call: TRBD1 (6 bases). CDR1 and CDR2 from the germline V gene are KGHDR and SFDVKD. This CDR3 region has 15 residues. V was cut by 3 bases and J by 1 base, with 11 bases left in between. The CDR3 nucleotides are TGTGCCACCAGTGATCCCGCAGGGGTCCAAGAGACCCAGTACTTC. Translated, it gives CATSDPAGVQETQYF.

At least ten counts were recorded for this clonotype. The V and J genes are TRBV29-1 and TRBJ1-1, with D unclear. This CDR3 comprises 14 residues. Germline assignment: CDR1 SQVTM and CDR2 ANQGSEA. Trimming cost V 0 bases and J 6 bases, with 14 bases left between them. The CDR3 DNA is TGCAGCGTTGAAGATCGTACGGGATGGGCTGAAGCTTTCTTT. It codes for CSVEDRTGWAEAFF.

This clonotype was seen only a few times. This sequence joins TRBV20-1 and TRBJ2-1; 10 bases map to TRBD2. The CDR3 runs to 16 residues. Germline lookup yields CDR1 DFQATT and CDR2 SNEGSKA (reference sequence). V gave up 3 bases and J gave up 1 base; unmatched junction bases: 6. The CDR3 protein is CSARSGRARSYNEQFF. CDR3 bases: TGCAGTGCTAGGAGCGGGAGGGCCCGTTCCTACAATGAGCAGTTCTTC.

In its sample, this clonotype was seen many times. The V call is TRBV5-1, the J call TRBJ1-3, with D tentatively TRBD1 (5 bases). The CDR3 totals 16 residues. With 0 bases removed from V and 4 bases from J, the gap between germline ends came to 14 bases. Germline V CDR1 and CDR2: SGHRS, YFSETQ. CDR3 nucleotide sequence: TGCGCCAGCAGCTTGGCAGCTTCAGGGCTAGGAAACACCATATATTTT. This codes for CASSLAASGLGNTIYF.

This clonotype was counted many times. CDR3 coding DNA: TGTGCCAGCAGCCGGGATGGGGATTCCACAGATACGCAGTATTTT. It yields the protein CASSRDGDSTDTQYF. This sequence joins TRBV7-2 and TRBJ2-3; maybe TRBD2 (5 bases). Trimming pared 5 bases from V and 2 bases from J, leaving 14 bases between. Germline assignment: CDR1 SGHTA and CDR2 FQGNSA. This CDR3 spans 15 amino acids.

The V gene is TRBV24-1, the J gene TRBJ1-1; TRBD1 matches 11 bases. V shed 4 bases and J 11 bases; nucleotides not matched to a gene: 11. Germline CDR1 reads KGHDR; CDR2 reads SFDVKD. The CDR3 is 15 residues long. The CDR3 DNA follows: TGTGCCACCAGTGACCCCCGGACAGGGGGCGAACGGGCTTTCTTT. It encodes CATSDPRTGGERAFF.

The chain combines TRBV19 with TRBJ1-4, with D uncertain. Per germline, CDR1 LNHDA and CDR2 SQIVND (reference sequence). This CDR3 spans 14 amino acids. The ends were cut back, 9 bases at V and 3 bases at J, with 14 bases in the middle. DNA for the CDR3: TGTGCCAGCCGCGAGAGGCGCGCTAATGAAAAACTGTTTTTT. It specifies CASRERRANEKLFF.

V is TRBV6-1 and J is TRBJ1-5; D unclear. V shed 2 bases and J shed 0 bases, with 5 bases lying between them. Germline values: CDR1 MNHNS, CDR2 SASEGT. This CDR3 has 14 residues. Written as DNA, the CDR3 is TGTGCCAGCAGTGAACACCATAGCAATCAGCCCCAGCATTTT. Its translation: CASSEHHSNQPQHF.

This clonotype was detected many times. V gene TRBV9 combines with J gene TRBJ1-2; tentatively, D is TRBD1 (6 bases). The CDR3 is 14 amino acids. The V end lost 0 bases, the J end lost 8 bases, and 14 bases lay between the germline ends. Germline CDR1 reads SGDLS; CDR2 reads YYNGEE. The CDR3: CASSVAPKGVGYTF. The CDR3 bases are TGTGCCAGCAGCGTAGCCCCGAAGGGGGTCGGCTACACCTTC.